This T cell receptor beta chain was captured by sequencing in a study of CD8 T cells in ankylosing spondylitis. Study findings and constraints: Reportedly, disease-linked clones are significantly enriched in ankylosing spondylitis patients' matched synovial fluid. Made up of roughly 8 highly homologous variants, a TCR beta motif appeared characteristic of ankylosing spondylitis blood. Disease-linked clones, CD8+, were relatively rare in peripheral blood.

This clonotype was detected many times. Its matching antigen is unknown. Generation of TCR beta libraries employed quantitative 5'-RACE incorporating molecular barcodes. TCRdb re-called the 5' RACE reads through MiXCR, storing one row per CDR3 protein. The sample yields around 150,000 distinct CDR3 sequences, 15% to 20% seen once. This TCR came from a male donor with ankylosing spondylitis or in good health (not recorded which). The sequenced material came from blood, either unsorted or a sorted T cell fraction (not recorded which).

As DNA, the CDR3 is TGCAGCGTTGAGCGCGGGAGTGGTTCGACAGATACGCAGTATTTT. Residues: CSVERGSGSTDTQYF. This chain links TRBV29-1 with TRBJ2-3; 7 nucleotides line up with TRBD2. With 3 bases clipped from V and 3 bases from J, the junction kept 9 bases outside the gene matches. Germline loops: CDR1 SQVTM, CDR2 ANQGSEA. The CDR3 sequence is 15 residues long.